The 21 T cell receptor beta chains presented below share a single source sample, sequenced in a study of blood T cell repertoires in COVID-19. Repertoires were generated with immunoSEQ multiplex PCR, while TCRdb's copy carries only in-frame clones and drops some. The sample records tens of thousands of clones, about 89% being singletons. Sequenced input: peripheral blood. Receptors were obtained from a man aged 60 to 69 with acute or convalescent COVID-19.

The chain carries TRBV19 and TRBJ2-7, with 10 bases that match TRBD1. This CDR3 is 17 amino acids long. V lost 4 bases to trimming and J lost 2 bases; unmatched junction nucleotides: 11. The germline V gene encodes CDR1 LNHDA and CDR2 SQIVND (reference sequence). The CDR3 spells CASSTVPGQGNPYEQYF. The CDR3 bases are TGTGCCAGTAGTACCGTTCCGGGACAGGGGAACCCCTACGAGCAGTACTTC.

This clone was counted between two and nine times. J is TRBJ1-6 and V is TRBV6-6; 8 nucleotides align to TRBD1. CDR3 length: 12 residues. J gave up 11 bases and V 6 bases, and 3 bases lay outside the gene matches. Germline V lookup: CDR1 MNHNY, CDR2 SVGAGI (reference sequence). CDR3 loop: CASRRQGTPLHF. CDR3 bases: TGTGCCAGCAGGAGACAGGGGACACCCCTCCACTTT.

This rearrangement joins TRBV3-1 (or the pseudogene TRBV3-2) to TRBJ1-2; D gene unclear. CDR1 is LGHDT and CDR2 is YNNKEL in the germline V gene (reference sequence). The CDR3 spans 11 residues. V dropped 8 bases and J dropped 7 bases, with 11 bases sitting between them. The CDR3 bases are TGTGCCAGCTACCGGTATGGTGGCTACACCTTC. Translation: CASYRYGGYTF.

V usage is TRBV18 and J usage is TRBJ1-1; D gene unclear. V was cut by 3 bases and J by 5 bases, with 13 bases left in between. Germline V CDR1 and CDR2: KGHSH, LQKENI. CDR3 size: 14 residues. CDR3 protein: CASSPPRGQTEAFF. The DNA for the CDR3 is TGTGCCAGCTCACCTCCGCGAGGGCAGACTGAAGCTTTCTTT.

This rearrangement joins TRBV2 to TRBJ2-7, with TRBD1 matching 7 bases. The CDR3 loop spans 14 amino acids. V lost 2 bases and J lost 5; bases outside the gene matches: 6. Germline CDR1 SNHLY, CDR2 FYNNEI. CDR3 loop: CASSEIRGLHEQYF. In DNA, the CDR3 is TGTGCCAGCAGTGAAATTAGGGGGCTACACGAGCAGTACTTC.

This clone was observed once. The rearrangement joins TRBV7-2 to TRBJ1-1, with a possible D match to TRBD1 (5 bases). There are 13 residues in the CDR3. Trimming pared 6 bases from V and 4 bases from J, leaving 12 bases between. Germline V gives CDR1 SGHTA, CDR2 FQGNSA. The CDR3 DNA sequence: TGTGCCAGCAGGTTACTTCAGGGCACTGAAGCTTTCTTT. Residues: CASRLLQGTEAFF.

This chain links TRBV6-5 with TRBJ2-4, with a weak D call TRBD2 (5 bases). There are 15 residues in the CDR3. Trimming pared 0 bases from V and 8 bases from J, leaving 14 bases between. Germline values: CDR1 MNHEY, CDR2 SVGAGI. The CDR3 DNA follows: TGTGCCAGCAGTTACTCTCCTGACCCGCGGGACATTCAGTACTTC. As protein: CASSYSPDPRDIQYF.

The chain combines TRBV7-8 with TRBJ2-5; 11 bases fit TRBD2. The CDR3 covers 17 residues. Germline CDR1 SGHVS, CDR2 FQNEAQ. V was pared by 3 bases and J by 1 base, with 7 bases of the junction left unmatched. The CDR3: CASSLRLAGGFQETQYF. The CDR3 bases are TGTGCCAGCAGCTTGAGGCTAGCGGGGGGTTTCCAAGAGACCCAGTACTTC.

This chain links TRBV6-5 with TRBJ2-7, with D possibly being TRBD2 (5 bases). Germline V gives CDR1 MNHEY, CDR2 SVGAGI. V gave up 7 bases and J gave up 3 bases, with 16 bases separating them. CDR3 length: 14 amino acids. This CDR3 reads CASTSSGINYEQYF. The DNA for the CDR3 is TGTGCCAGCACTTCTTCCGGGATAAACTACGAGCAGTACTTC.

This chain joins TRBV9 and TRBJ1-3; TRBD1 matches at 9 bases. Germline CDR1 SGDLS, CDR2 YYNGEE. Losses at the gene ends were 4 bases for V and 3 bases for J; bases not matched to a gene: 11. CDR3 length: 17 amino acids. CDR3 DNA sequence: TGTGCCAGCAGCTCCTGGGACAGGGTTCTTCTTGGAAACACCATATATTTT. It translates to CASSSWDRVLLGNTIYF.

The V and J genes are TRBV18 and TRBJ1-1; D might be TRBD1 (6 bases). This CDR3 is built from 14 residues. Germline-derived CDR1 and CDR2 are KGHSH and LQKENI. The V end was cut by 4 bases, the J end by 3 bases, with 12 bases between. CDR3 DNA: TGTGCCAGCTCACGTGATGAGGGGGACACTGAAGCTTTCTTT. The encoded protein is CASSRDEGDTEAFF.

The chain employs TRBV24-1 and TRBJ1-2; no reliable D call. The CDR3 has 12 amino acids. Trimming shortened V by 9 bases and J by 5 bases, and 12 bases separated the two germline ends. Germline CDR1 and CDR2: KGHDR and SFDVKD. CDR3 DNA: TGTGCCACCGGAACCCCGGGGTATGGCTACACCTTC. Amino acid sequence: CATGTPGYGYTF.

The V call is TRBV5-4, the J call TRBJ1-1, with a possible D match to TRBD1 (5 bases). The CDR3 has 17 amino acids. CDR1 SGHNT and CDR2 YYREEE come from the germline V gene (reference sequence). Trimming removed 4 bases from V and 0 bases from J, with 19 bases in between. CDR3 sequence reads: CASSPQPRVQMNTEAFF. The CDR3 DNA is TGTGCCAGCAGCCCCCAGCCCAGGGTACAAATGAACACTGAAGCTTTCTTT.

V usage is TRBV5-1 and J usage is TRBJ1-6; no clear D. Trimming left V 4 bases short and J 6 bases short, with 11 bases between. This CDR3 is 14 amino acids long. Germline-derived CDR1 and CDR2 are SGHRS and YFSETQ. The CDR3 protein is CASSLNPSNSPLHF. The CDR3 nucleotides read TGCGCCAGCAGCCTAAACCCCTCTAATTCACCCCTCCACTTT.

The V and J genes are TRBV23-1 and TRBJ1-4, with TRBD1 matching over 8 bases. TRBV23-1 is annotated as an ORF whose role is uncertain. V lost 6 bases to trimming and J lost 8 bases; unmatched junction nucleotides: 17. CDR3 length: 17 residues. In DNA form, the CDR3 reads TGCGCCAGCAGATCCTACAGGGGGTGCAACTGGAGCGAAAAACTGTTTTTT. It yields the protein CASRSYRGCNWSEKLFF.

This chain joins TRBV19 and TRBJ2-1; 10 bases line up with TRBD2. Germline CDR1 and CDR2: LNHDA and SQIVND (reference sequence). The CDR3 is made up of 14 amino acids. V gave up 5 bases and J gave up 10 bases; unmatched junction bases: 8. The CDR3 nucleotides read TGTGCCAGTAGTCTGGCTAGCGGGGGACAAGAGCAGTTCTTC. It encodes CASSLASGGQEQFF.

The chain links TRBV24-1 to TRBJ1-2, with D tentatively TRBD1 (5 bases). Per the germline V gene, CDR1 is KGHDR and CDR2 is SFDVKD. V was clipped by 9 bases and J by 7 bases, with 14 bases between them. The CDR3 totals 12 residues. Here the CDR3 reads CATGRASGGYTF. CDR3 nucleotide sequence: TGTGCCACCGGCAGGGCTTCAGGTGGCTACACCTTC.

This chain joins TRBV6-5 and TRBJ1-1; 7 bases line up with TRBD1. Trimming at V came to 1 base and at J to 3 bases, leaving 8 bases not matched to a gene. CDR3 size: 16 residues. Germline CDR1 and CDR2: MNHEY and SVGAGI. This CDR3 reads CASSYLARGQYTEAFF. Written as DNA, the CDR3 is TGTGCCAGCAGTTACTTAGCCCGGGGACAGTACACTGAAGCTTTCTTT.

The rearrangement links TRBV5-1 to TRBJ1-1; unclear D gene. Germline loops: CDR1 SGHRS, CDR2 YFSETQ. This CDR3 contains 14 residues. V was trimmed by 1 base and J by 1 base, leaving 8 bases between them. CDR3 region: CASSLSLPNTEAFF. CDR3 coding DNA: TGCGCCAGCAGCTTGAGCCTACCGAACACTGAAGCTTTCTTT.

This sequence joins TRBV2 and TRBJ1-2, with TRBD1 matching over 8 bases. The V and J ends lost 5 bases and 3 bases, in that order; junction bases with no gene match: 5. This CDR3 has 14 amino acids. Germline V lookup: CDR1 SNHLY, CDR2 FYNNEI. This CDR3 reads CASSRDRWDYGYTF. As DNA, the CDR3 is TGTGCCAGCAGTAGGGACAGGTGGGACTATGGCTACACCTTC.

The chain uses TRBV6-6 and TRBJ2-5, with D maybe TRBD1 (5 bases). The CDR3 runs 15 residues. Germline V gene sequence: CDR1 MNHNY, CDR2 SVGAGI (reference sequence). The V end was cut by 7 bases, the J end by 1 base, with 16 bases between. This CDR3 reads CASIDLRVAQETQYF. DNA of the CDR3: TGTGCCAGCATTGATCTCAGGGTCGCCCAAGAGACCCAGTACTTC.